Following are 21 T cell receptor beta chains from one sample sequenced in a study of CD8+ T cells in alopecia areata. cDNA reverse transcribed from extracted RNA served as the sequencing template. Clones were read by immunoSEQ multiplex PCR, and TCRdb kept only the in-frame ones, dropping some. In the table there are 150,000 or so clones, approximately 53% of which are singletons. The specimen was CD8+ T cells sorted from blood, collected at week 0. These TCRs come from a human donor with alopecia areata.

CDR3 protein: CAWSATQGYEQYF. The DNA for the CDR3 is TGTGCCTGGAGTGCTACACAGGGCTACGAGCAGTACTTC. V usage is TRBV30 and J usage is TRBJ2-7; the D gene is possibly TRBD1 (6 bases). This CDR3 contains 13 residues. The germline CDR1 and CDR2 sequences are GTSNPN and SVGIG (reference sequence). V was pared by 1 base and J by 3 bases, with 10 bases between. The variable domain in full, with the rest retrieved from reference TRBV30 and TRBJ2-7, is SQTIHQWPATLVQPVGSPLSLECTVEGTSNPNLYWYRQAAGRGLQLLFYSVGIGQISSEVPQNLSASRPQDRQFILSSKKLLLSDSGFYLCAWSATQGYEQYFGPGTRLTVT.

The sample holds one count of this clone. The chain couples TRBV13 to TRBJ1-6, with D tentatively TRBD1 (6 bases). This CDR3 contains 13 residues. V was pared by 2 bases and J by 7 bases, with 6 bases between. Germline lookup yields CDR1 PRHDT and CDR2 FYEKMQ (reference sequence). Written as DNA, the CDR3 is TGTGCCAGCAGCTTAAGGGGGAATTCACCCCTCCACTTT. Protein sequence: CASSLRGNSPLHF.

This sequence joins TRBV29-1 and TRBJ2-7; a possible D gene is TRBD2 (6 bases). CDR3 size: 12 residues. Germline CDR1 is SQVTM and CDR2 is ANQGSEA. V was clipped by 4 bases and J by 0 bases, with 7 bases between them. The CDR3 protein is CSVAGDSYEQYF. The CDR3 nucleotides are TGCAGCGTTGCGGGGGACTCCTACGAGCAGTACTTC.

In the case of this clone: This sample also contains other DNA sequences that code for the same CDR3. The rearrangement joins TRBV7-9 to TRBJ2-7; TRBD1 might be the D (5 bases). The CDR3 is 12 residues long. The V gene's germline CDR1 is SEHNR and CDR2 FQNEAQ (reference sequence). The V end was cut by 0 bases, the J end by 5 bases, with 5 bases between. The chain's CDR3 is CASSLAGDEQYF. CDR3 bases: TGTGCCAGCAGCTTAGCAGGGGACGAGCAGTACTTC.

This sequence joins TRBV27 and TRBJ2-5, with 8 bases identical to TRBD1. In germline, CDR1 is MNHEY, CDR2 SMNVEV (reference sequence). This CDR3 spans 14 amino acids. V was pared by 3 bases and J by 9 bases, with 9 bases of the junction left unmatched. This CDR3 is CASSFATGVKSQYF. The CDR3, as DNA: TGTGCCAGCAGTTTTGCGACAGGGGTGAAGTCCCAGTACTTC.

The chain is built from TRBV7-6 and TRBJ2-6; D gene unclear. The V end lost 1 base, the J end lost 2 bases, and 3 bases lay between the germline ends. The CDR3 length is 14 residues. Germline lookup yields CDR1 SGHVS and CDR2 FNYEAQ. CDR3 DNA sequence: TGTGCCAGCAGCTTAGGGACTGGGGCCAACGTCCTGACTTTC. It specifies CASSLGTGANVLTF.

This chain links TRBV5-1 with TRBJ2-6; TRBD1 might be the D (5 bases). Trimming stripped 0 bases from V and 0 bases from J, with 7 bases between. Germline values: CDR1 SGHRS, CDR2 YFSETQ. This CDR3 is 16 amino acids long. The CDR3 protein is CASSLGQISGANVLTF. DNA of the CDR3: TGCGCCAGCAGCTTGGGACAGATCTCTGGGGCCAACGTCCTGACTTTC.

In this sample, this clone turned up a few times. The gene calls are TRBV29-1 and TRBJ1-1; D is undetermined. Germline lookup yields CDR1 SQVTM and CDR2 ANQGSEA. With 1 base removed from V and 7 bases from J, the gap between germline ends came to 4 bases. The CDR3 loop spans 10 amino acids. As DNA, the CDR3 is TGCAGCGTTGAAGCCGGTGAAGCTTTCTTT. It codes for CSVEAGEAFF.

The V gene is TRBV5-6, the J gene TRBJ1-1; D is possibly TRBD1 (5 bases). Germline CDR1 SGHDT, CDR2 YYEEEE. V gave up 4 bases and J gave up 2 bases, with 12 bases separating them. This CDR3 has 14 residues. The CDR3 DNA is TGTGCCAGCAGCGGGACGACAGACAACACTGAAGCTTTCTTT. The encoded protein is CASSGTTDNTEAFF.

The rearrangement uses TRBV25-1 and TRBJ2-3, with D possibly TRBD2 on 5 matching bases. This CDR3 has 13 residues. From germline, CDR1 is MGHDK and CDR2 SYGVNS. Trimming removed 8 bases from V and 2 bases from J, with 11 bases in between. The CDR3 DNA reads as TGTGCCAGCCGTTCGGGAACCACAGATACGCAGTATTTT. Translation gives CASRSGTTDTQYF.

The rearrangement joins TRBV9 to TRBJ2-2; the D call may be TRBD1 or TRBD2 (6 bases each). The CDR3 contains 15 residues. V was trimmed by 2 bases and J by 5 bases, leaving 13 bases between them. Germline loops: CDR1 SGDLS, CDR2 YYNGEE. CDR3 protein: CASSVGGSWTGELFF. CDR3 bases: TGTGCCAGCAGCGTCGGGGGCTCGTGGACCGGGGAGCTGTTTTTT. The full variable domain, in which reference TRBV9 and TRBJ2-2 provide the parts outside the CDR3, is DSGVTQTPKHLITATGQRVTLRCSPRSGDLSVYWYQQSLDQGLQFLIQYYNGEERAKGNILERFSAQQFPDLHSELNLSSLELGDSALYFCASSVGGSWTGELFFGEGSRLTVL.

This clone showed up just a few times. Other DNA sequences in the sample encode the same CDR3. V usage is TRBV30 and J usage is TRBJ2-3, with a tentative D call TRBD2 (5 bases). Germline assignment: CDR1 GTSNPN and CDR2 SVGIG (reference sequence). Between the trimmed V and J ends, which lost 3 bases and 5 bases, there was a span of 6 bases. The CDR3 totals 11 residues. CDR3: CAWSSGDTQYF. In nucleotides, the CDR3 is TGTGCCTGGAGCAGCGGAGATACGCAGTATTTT.

The V call is TRBV29-1, the J call TRBJ2-1; 8 bases fit TRBD1. The CDR3 sequence is 16 residues long. The junction had 13 bases not matched to a gene; V was cut back by 6 bases and J by 3 bases. Germline values: CDR1 SQVTM, CDR2 ANQGSEA. CDR3 in amino acids: CSVDYSGTGVYNEQFF. Written as DNA, the CDR3 is TGCAGCGTAGACTATTCCGGGACAGGCGTCTACAATGAGCAGTTCTTC.

This clone was recorded a few times. The J gene is TRBJ2-1, the V gene TRBV30; perhaps TRBD1 as D (5 bases). CDR3 length: 14 residues. Germline V gene sequence: CDR1 GTSNPN, CDR2 SVGIG (reference sequence). V lost 0 bases, J lost 7 bases, and 13 bases lay in between. CDR3 sequence reads: CAWSVGDRPNEQFF. For the CDR3, the DNA is TGTGCCTGGAGTGTCGGTGACAGACCAAATGAGCAGTTCTTC.

The V call is TRBV25-1, the J call TRBJ2-1, with D tentatively TRBD2 (5 bases). This CDR3 spans 14 amino acids. The V end was cut by 5 bases, the J end by 8 bases, with 16 bases between. Per the germline V gene, CDR1 is MGHDK and CDR2 is SYGVNS. The CDR3 bases are TGTGCCAGCAGTCTGGCGGGTCGGGTGGATGAGCAGTTCTTC. Translation: CASSLAGRVDEQFF.

The chain employs TRBV6-1 and TRBJ2-7; perhaps TRBD1 as D (5 bases). V was trimmed by 5 bases and J by 3 bases, leaving 11 bases between them. Per germline, CDR1 MNHNS and CDR2 SASEGT. The CDR3 is 13 amino acids. Written as DNA, the CDR3 is TGTGCCAGCAGTTTGACAGCCTACTACGAGCAGTACTTC. It is translated as CASSLTAYYEQYF.

The chain recombines TRBV10-2 with TRBJ2-3; D uncertain. CDR3 length: 11 amino acids. CDR1 WSHSY and CDR2 SAAADI come from the germline V gene. V was trimmed by 2 bases and J by 6 bases, leaving 3 bases between them. This CDR3 reads CASSEGDTQYF. CDR3 DNA: TGCGCCAGCAGTGAGGGTGATACGCAGTATTTT.

To note about this clone: Germline is not matched at one junction end, which may reflect a read error. This chain joins TRBV14 and TRBJ1-2; TRBD1 is a possible D gene (6 bases). Germline loops: CDR1 SGHDN, CDR2 FVKESK. The length of the CDR3 is 14 residues. CDR3 sequence reads: CASSQEGTPETHRF. In DNA, the CDR3 is TGTGCCAGCAGCCAGGAAGGGACACCCGAAACACACCGCTTC.

The V and J genes are TRBV9 and TRBJ1-2; the D gene is possibly TRBD1 (6 bases). The CDR3 loop spans 16 amino acids. Trimming left V 3 bases short and J 4 bases short, with 19 bases between. Germline lookup yields CDR1 SGDLS and CDR2 YYNGEE. The CDR3 coding sequence is TGTGCCAGCAGCGCAACCCCGGGACAAATCCCCTATGGCTACACCTTC. This translates into CASSATPGQIPYGYTF.

This clone was picked up a small number of times. This rearrangement joins TRBV7-3 to TRBJ2-5; D is perhaps TRBD1 (5 bases). CDR1 is SGHTA, CDR2 FQGTGA, per germline. V dropped 1 base and J dropped 2 bases, with 5 bases sitting between them. The CDR3 spans 13 residues. Here the CDR3 DNA reads TGTGCCAGCAGCTTAAACAGGCAAGAGACCCAGTACTTC. This sequence encodes CASSLNRQETQYF. The whole variable domain, filled in from reference TRBV7-3 and TRBJ2-5, reads GAGVSQTPSNKVTEKGKYVELRCDPISGHTALYWYRQSLGQGPEFLIYFQGTGAADDSGLPNDRFFAVRPEGSVSTLKIQRTERGDSAVYLCASSLNRQETQYFGPGTRLLVL.

The chain has TRBV29-1 and TRBJ1-2, with D unresolved. Per the germline V gene, CDR1 is SQVTM and CDR2 is ANQGSEA. V was cut by 4 bases and J by 3 bases, with 12 bases left in between. This CDR3 has 13 amino acids. This chain's CDR3 is CSVVPQGDYGYTF. CDR3 sequence (DNA): TGCAGCGTTGTCCCCCAAGGAGACTATGGCTACACCTTC.